The rows below give T cell receptor beta chains drawn from one sample of a study of blood T cell repertoires in COVID-19. Produced via immunoSEQ multiplex PCR; TCRdb's table is partial and in-frame only. The sample carries tens of thousands of clones, 86% recorded once. The specimen sequenced was peripheral blood. The source is a human donor in a cohort sampled during active COVID-19. The CDR3 runs from the conserved cysteine through the conserved F or W. The D gene is left open where the match is weak. Not all rows give a size; the values are once, few, many and, for expanded clones, a class.

>NA|TRBV19|NA|TRBJ1-5
TGTGCCAGTAGTATGGGACACATGGCGGTGCAGCCCCAGCATTTT
CASSMGHMAVQPQHF
>NA|TRBV6-1|NA|TRBJ1-1
TGTGCCAGCAGTGACCGAATGGCGGACAGGAACACTGAAGCTTTCTTT
CASSDRMADRNTEAFF
>NA|TRBV7-8|NA|TRBJ2-3
TGTGCCAGCAGCCCTTTAGCGGTGAGCACAGATACGCAGTATTTT
CASSPLAVSTDTQYF
>NA|TRBV19|NA|TRBJ1-5
TGTGCCAGTAGTATGGTGGGGCAGGGGCTCAATCAGCCCCAGCATTTT
CASSMVGQGLNQPQHF
>NA|TRBV5-1|TRBD2|TRBJ2-5
TGCGCCAGCAGCTTGAATCGCGGGGGGAGCGGCGACCAAGAGACCCAGTACTTC
CASSLNRGGSGDQETQYF
>NA|TRBV3-1/TRBV3-2|TRBD2|TRBJ2-2
TGTGCCAGCAGCCCTTATGCGGGGGGCACCGGGGAGCTGTTTTTT
CASSPYAGGTGELFF
>once|TRBV27|TRBD1|TRBJ1-6
TGTGCCAGCAGTCGACAGGGAAATTCACCCCTCCACTTT
CASSRQGNSPLHF
>NA|TRBV3-1/TRBV3-2|NA|TRBJ1-6
TGTGCCAGCAGCCGTTCAGGGCGCGGTTCACCCCTCCACTTT
CASSRSGRGSPLHF
>NA|TRBV4-1|NA|TRBJ2-2
TGCGCCAGCAGCCAAGCCAGCAGGGTCGGGACCGGGGAGCTGTTTTTT
CASSQASRVGTGELFF
>few|TRBV27|TRBD1|TRBJ2-7
TGTGCCAGCAGTCCCCGGCAGGGGGCTGTCGAGTCCTACGAGCAGTACTTC
CASSPRQGAVESYEQYF
>NA|TRBV11-2|TRBD2|TRBJ2-1
TGTGCCAGCAGCTTAGGTGGCGGGAGCTCCTACAATGAGCAGTTCTTC
CASSLGGGSSYNEQFF
>NA|TRBV19|TRBD1|TRBJ1-5
TGTGCCAGTACCTCGGACAGGATGGACAATCAGCCCCAGCATTTT
CASTSDRMDNQPQHF
>once|TRBV28|NA|TRBJ1-1
TGTGCCAGCAGCGAAGCAATGAACACTGAAGCTTTCTTT
CASSEAMNTEAFF
>NA|TRBV5-4|TRBD1|TRBJ2-3
TGTGCCAGCAGCAGGGGACAGGGTCCAGATACGCAGTATTTT
CASSRGQGPDTQYF
>once|TRBV6-5|NA|TRBJ2-2
TGTGCCAGCAACCCCGGGGAGCGGCACACCGGGGAGCTGTTTTTT
CASNPGERHTGELFF
>NA|TRBV7-6|TRBD1|TRBJ1-1
TGTGCCAGCAGCGAAAGGACAGGGGTGAACACTGAAGCTTTCTTT
CASSERTGVNTEAFF
>NA|TRBV7-8|NA|TRBJ1-2
TGTGCCAGCAGCTCCACGACTTTGGACAGCGAATACACCTTC
CASSSTTLDSEYTF
>few|TRBV27|TRBD2|TRBJ2-2
TGTGCCAGCAGTTCCGGGACTAGCGTGACCGGGGAGCTGTTTTTT
CASSSGTSVTGELFF
>NA|TRBV7-6|TRBD1|TRBJ1-2
TGTGCCAGCAGCCAACAGGGGGGAAACTATGGCTACACCTTC
CASSQQGGNYGYTF
>NA|TRBV29-1|TRBD1|TRBJ1-1
TGCAGCGTTGAGGCCTGGACAGGGGAAACTGAAGCTTTCTTT
CSVEAWTGETEAFF
>NA|TRBV25-1|TRBD1|TRBJ2-1
TGTGCCAGCAGTGGCACAGGGGGCATCAATGAGCAGTTCTTC
CASSGTGGINEQFF
>NA|TRBV9|TRBD1|TRBJ2-5
TGTGCCAGCAGCGTAGGGGACAGAGAGACCCAGTACTTC
CASSVGDRETQYF
>NA|TRBV27|NA|TRBJ2-5
TGTGCCAGCAGTTTATCGTACGGGGTGGAGACCCAGTACTTC
CASSLSYGVETQYF
>NA|TRBV11-2|NA|TRBJ2-3
TGTGCCAGCAGCTTAGGGACTACACAAGCCACAGATACGCAGTATTTT
CASSLGTTQATDTQYF
>NA|TRBV18|TRBD2|TRBJ2-3
TGTGCCAGCTCACCACTCCGTAGCGGGAGGGCCCTCGAGGGAGATACGCAGTATTTT
CASSPLRSGRALEGDTQYF
>NA|TRBV4-1|TRBD1|TRBJ1-6
TGCGCCAGCAGCCAGCCCGACAGGGATCGGAATTCACCCCTCCACTTT
CASSQPDRDRNSPLHF
>NA|TRBV5-1|NA|TRBJ2-1
TGCGCCAGCAGCTCGGGGGAGGAGGGCAATGAGCAGTTCTTC
CASSSGEEGNEQFF
>NA|TRBV6-2/TRBV6-3|TRBD1|TRBJ1-5
TGTGCCAGCAGTGGCAGGGACAGGGTTAGCAATCAGCCCCAGCATTTT
CASSGRDRVSNQPQHF
>NA|TRBV3-1/TRBV3-2|NA|TRBJ1-5
TGTGCCAGCAGCCAAGATCCCCGGGGAGGGGAGGGCAATCAGCCCCAGCATTTT
CASSQDPRGGEGNQPQHF
>NA|TRBV2|NA|TRBJ2-7
TGTGCCAGCAGGAGGGCCGAGGGCGACTACGAGCAGTACTTC
CASRRAEGDYEQYF
>medium-sized|TRBV2|TRBD1|TRBJ2-5
TGTGCCAGCAGTACGGACAGGCCTACCGTGGGAGAGACCCAGTACTTC
CASSTDRPTVGETQYF
>once|TRBV7-8|NA|TRBJ2-3
TGTGCCAGCACCCTGGGGCGTCCCACAGATACGCAGTATTTT
CASTLGRPTDTQYF
>NA|TRBV30|NA|TRBJ1-4
TGTGCCTGGACCCCGGGTTCTAGGCATGAAAAACTGTTTTTT
CAWTPGSRHEKLFF
>NA|TRBV6-5|NA|TRBJ1-2
TGTGCCAGCAGTACCAGGGGAGGGACTGGCTACACCTTC
CASSTRGGTGYTF
>NA|TRBV19|TRBD1|TRBJ2-7
TGTGCCAGTAGTCAAAAAGGCGGGACAGGGGTCGAGCAGTACTTC
CASSQKGGTGVEQYF
>NA|TRBV24-1|NA|TRBJ2-3
TGTGCCACCAGTGACCCTAGGAGCGCCAGCACAGATACGCAGTATTTT
CATSDPRSASTDTQYF
>NA|TRBV15|NA|TRBJ1-1
TGTGCCACCAGGATACAAGACAGGATGAACACTGAAGCTTTCTTT
CATRIQDRMNTEAFF
>NA|TRBV5-6|NA|TRBJ1-6
TGTGCCAGCAGCAACCTACAGTTTTTCAGCTCCTATAATTCACCCCTCCACTTT
CASSNLQFFSSYNSPLHF
>NA|TRBV25-1|NA|TRBJ1-6
TGTGCCAGCAGTGAAGTCGTTGTGCAGGGTGAGTCACCCCTCCACTTT
CASSEVVVQGESPLHF
>NA|TRBV7-6|TRBD1|TRBJ1-6
TGTGCCAGCGGGACAGCTCCCGGGGGGGGCTCCTATAATTCACCCCTCCACTTT
CASGTAPGGGSYNSPLHF
>NA|TRBV29-1|TRBD2|TRBJ2-1
TGCAGCGTGCCGACTAGCGGGAGCTCCTACAATGAGCAGTTCTTC
CSVPTSGSSYNEQFF
>NA|TRBV27|NA|TRBJ1-6
TGTGCCAGCAGTTCCGCCCCGGGAGGGTATAATTCACCCCTCCACTTT
CASSSAPGGYNSPLHF
>NA|TRBV5-4|NA|TRBJ1-5
TGTGCCAGCAGCTTGGCCTCTTACAGGGAGAGCAATCAGCCCCAGCATTTT
CASSLASYRESNQPQHF
>few|TRBV30|NA|TRBJ2-3
TGTGCCTGGACCTTGGAGAGGAACTCAGATACGCAGTATTTT
CAWTLERNSDTQYF
>NA|TRBV7-8|TRBD1|TRBJ2-7
TGTGCCAGCAGCTTAGCCTCCGGGACAGGGTACCCCTACGAGCAGTACTTC
CASSLASGTGYPYEQYF